These 21 T cell receptor beta chains were sequenced from one sample in a study of blood T cells in healthy people across ages. For the second PCR, which ran for roughly 6 to 12 cycles, a sample-barcoded 5' primer and a J-beta primer mix were used. TCRdb processed the 5' RACE reads anew with MiXCR; each CDR3 protein has one entry. The sample lists 650,000 to 1,000,000 distinct CDR3 sequences; approximately 35% were seen once. Sequencing input: blood. The source of these receptors is a man younger than 35 in good health.

This clonotype was counted at least ten times. This chain joins TRBV15 and TRBJ1-1, with D unresolved. The V end lost 0 bases, the J end lost 1 base, and 6 bases lay between the germline ends. The germline CDR1 and CDR2 sequences are LNHNV and YYDKDF (reference sequence). The CDR3 length is 14 residues. DNA of the CDR3: TGTGCCACCAGCAGAGATCGCGGGAACACTGAAGCTTTCTTT. Protein: CATSRDRGNTEAFF.

The chain carries TRBV6-5 and TRBJ1-2, with unresolved D. V gave up 6 bases and J gave up 1 base, with 9 bases separating them. The CDR3 has 13 amino acids. Germline CDR1 and CDR2: MNHEY and SVGAGI. The CDR3 DNA reads as TGTGCCAGCAGCCGATCGGATAACTATGGCTACACCTTC. It is translated as CASSRSDNYGYTF.

Points on this clonotype: An end of the junction does not agree with germline; a read error may underlie this. The genes are TRBV6-5 and TRBJ1-1; tentatively, D is TRBD1 (5 bases). In germline, CDR1 is MNHEY, CDR2 SVGAGI. This CDR3 contains 15 residues. CDR3 residues: CGSSYSYRGRTEAFF. CDR3 coding DNA: TGTGGCAGCAGTTACTCGTATAGGGGCCGTACTGAAGCTTTCTTT.

V usage is TRBV12-3 or TRBV12-4 and J usage is TRBJ2-1; no reliable D call. The germline V and J ends were trimmed by 8 bases and 3 bases, with 11 bases remaining between them. The CDR3 has 13 residues. The CDR3 DNA reads as TGTGCCAGCGGTGGTCCGAACTACAATGAGCAGTTCTTC. It translates to CASGGPNYNEQFF.

Many counts were recorded for this clonotype. DNA of the CDR3: TGCGCCAGCAGCCAAGATCCGGACCCGATCTACGAGCAGTACTTC. This sequence encodes CASSQDPDPIYEQYF. The chain employs TRBV4-3 and TRBJ2-7; the D is unclear. The CDR3 has 15 amino acids. V dropped 0 bases and J dropped 3 bases, with 12 bases sitting between them. From germline, CDR1 is LGHNA and CDR2 YSLEER.

V gene TRBV12-3 or TRBV12-4 combines with J gene TRBJ2-2, with TRBD2 identical over 12 bases. V lost 3 bases and J lost 4; bases outside the gene matches: 3. This CDR3 is 16 amino acids long. The CDR3 DNA is TGTGCCAGCAGTTTCGGACTAGCGGGGCGCACCGGGGAGCTGTTTTTT. Translation: CASSFGLAGRTGELFF.

The CDR3, as DNA: TGCGCCAGCAGCTTTAACAGGGGGACCGGGGAGCTGTTTTTT. Protein sequence: CASSFNRGTGELFF. This chain joins TRBV5-1 and TRBJ2-2; 8 bases match TRBD1. The germline CDR1 and CDR2 sequences are SGHRS and YFSETQ. This CDR3 contains 14 residues. Losses at the gene ends were 2 bases for V and 5 bases for J; bases not matched to a gene: 2.

Ten or more counts support this clonotype. The chain couples TRBV4-3 to TRBJ2-5; D possibly corresponds to TRBD2 (6 bases). Per germline, CDR1 LGHNA and CDR2 YSLEER. The CDR3 covers 16 residues. The V gene lost 1 base and the J gene lost 2 bases, with 14 bases spanning the gap. CDR3: CASSQGRGTLQETQYF. In DNA, the CDR3 is TGCGCCAGCAGCCAAGGGAGGGGAACCCTTCAAGAGACCCAGTACTTC.

The J gene is TRBJ1-2, the V gene TRBV7-2, with a possible D match to TRBD1 (5 bases). V lost 3 bases and J lost 3, with 23 bases in between. Germline CDR1 and CDR2: SGHTA and FQGNSA. This CDR3 contains 18 residues. The CDR3 spells CASSFRSPRDGPDYGYTF. CDR3 in DNA: TGTGCCAGCAGCTTTCGCAGCCCCAGGGACGGACCGGACTATGGCTACACCTTC.

The chain is built from TRBV7-3 and TRBJ1-1; D gene ambiguous. CDR3 length equals 13 residues. Trimming removed 4 bases at V and 1 base at J, with 7 bases between. CDR1 and CDR2 (germline): SGHTA, FQGTGA. The DNA of the CDR3 is TGTGCCAGCAGCTACACAAAGAACACTGAAGCTTTCTTT. This gives the protein CASSYTKNTEAFF.

This clonotype was recorded at least ten times. The chain carries TRBV5-1 and TRBJ2-3, with a tentative D call TRBD2 (7 bases). The V end lost 4 bases, the J end lost 3 bases, and 15 bases lay between the germline ends. Germline V lookup: CDR1 SGHRS, CDR2 YFSETQ. CDR3 length: 15 residues. The CDR3 bases are TGCGCCAGCAGCGCTGGGGGGGCGTTGACAGATACGCAGTATTTT. Its protein is CASSAGGALTDTQYF. Combining the CDR3 with reference TRBV5-1 and TRBJ2-3 gives the whole variable domain KAGVTQTPRYLIKTRGQQVTLSCSPISGHRSVSWYQQTPGQGLQFLFEYFSETQRNKGNFPGRFSGRQFSNSRSEMNVSTLELGDSALYLCASSAGGALTDTQYFGPGTRLTVL.

The chain combines TRBV6-5 with TRBJ2-7; 7 nucleotides agree with TRBD1. V trimming: 0 bases; J trimming: 7 bases; junction bases outside the gene matches: 6. CDR3 length equals 14 residues. The germline CDR1 and CDR2 sequences are MNHEY and SVGAGI. CDR3: CASSYSTSGGEQYF. The CDR3, as DNA: TGTGCCAGCAGTTACTCGACCTCAGGGGGTGAGCAGTACTTC.

A few counts support this clonotype. This chain uses TRBV12-3 or TRBV12-4 with TRBJ1-1; no clear D gene. V was shortened by 6 bases and J by 8 bases, with 10 bases between the two germline ends. This CDR3 is 11 amino acids long. CDR3 sequence reads: CASSPGREAFF. The CDR3 DNA reads TGTGCCAGCAGCCCTGGACGGGAAGCTTTCTTT.

As for this clonotype: Just one base apart from a much larger clone, this may be a read error. V and J are TRBV29-1 and TRBJ2-1; tentative D call: TRBD2 (5 bases). The CDR3 has 14 amino acids. Germline V gives CDR1 SQVTM, CDR2 ANQGSEA. The ends were cut back, 8 bases at V and 3 bases at J, with 17 bases in the middle. The CDR3 reads CSIPGERVYNEQFF. CDR3 nucleotides: TGCAGCATCCCCGGGGAGAGAGTCTACAATGAGCAGTTCTTC.

V gene TRBV12-3 or TRBV12-4 combines with J gene TRBJ2-3; 7 bases line up with TRBD2. The CDR3 sequence is 16 residues long. Trimming at V came to 5 bases and at J to 0 bases, leaving 8 bases not matched to a gene. The CDR3 DNA reads as TGTGCCAGCAGTACGGACGGGGGGTTTAGCACAGATACGCAGTATTTT. It yields the protein CASSTDGGFSTDTQYF.

The chain combines TRBV12-3 or TRBV12-4 with TRBJ1-1; 8 positions agree with TRBD1. Germline trimming cut 3 bases from V and 5 bases from J; bases unmatched to any gene: 5. The CDR3 extends over 14 amino acids. CDR3: CASSFRTGSTEAFF. The CDR3 DNA reads TGTGCCAGCAGTTTTCGGACAGGGTCGACTGAAGCTTTCTTT.

The V call is TRBV3-1, the J call TRBJ2-1; TRBD1 matches 8 bases. The CDR3 loop spans 16 amino acids. The germline V gene encodes CDR1 LGHDT and CDR2 YNNKEL (reference sequence). J was trimmed by 4 bases and V by 4 bases; bases with no gene match: 9. CDR3 loop: CASSLGQGSIYNEQFF. The CDR3 nucleotides are TGTGCCAGCAGCCTAGGACAGGGATCGATTTACAATGAGCAGTTCTTC.

This chain connects TRBV10-3 to TRBJ2-1; 7 nucleotides agree with TRBD1. Losses at the gene ends were 9 bases for V and 4 bases for J; bases not matched to a gene: 12. The CDR3 has 15 amino acids. The germline V gene encodes CDR1 ENHRY and CDR2 SYGVKD. The CDR3 loop reads CAIWDSRTPYNEQFF. Written as DNA, the CDR3 is TGTGCCATATGGGACAGCCGTACCCCTTACAATGAGCAGTTCTTC.

This chain connects TRBV7-2 to TRBJ2-1; D may be TRBD1 (5 bases). The CDR3 is 17 residues long. V lost 5 bases, J lost 0 bases, and 17 bases lay in between. The germline CDR1 and CDR2 sequences are SGHTA and FQGNSA. The CDR3 reads CASSTPQGASSYNEQFF. Here the CDR3 DNA reads TGTGCCAGCAGCACCCCTCAAGGGGCCAGCTCCTACAATGAGCAGTTCTTC.

The chain couples TRBV9 to TRBJ2-5; the match to TRBD1 covers 9 bases. Trimming at V came to 3 bases and at J to 11 bases, leaving 17 bases not matched to a gene. This CDR3 is 16 amino acids long. The V gene's germline CDR1 is SGDLS and CDR2 YYNGEE. CDR3 loop: CASSEHTGQGYDEQYF. CDR3 bases: TGTGCCAGCAGCGAACACACGGGACAGGGTTATGATGAGCAGTACTTC.

This chain joins TRBV7-2 and TRBJ2-7, with D possibly being TRBD2 (5 bases). Germline CDR1 is SGHTA and CDR2 is FQGNSA. V dropped 1 base and J dropped 4 bases, with 11 bases sitting between them. The CDR3 covers 14 residues. CDR3 amino acids: CASSLDAGLYEQYF. CDR3 in DNA: TGTGCCAGCAGCTTAGACGCGGGTCTATACGAGCAGTACTTC.